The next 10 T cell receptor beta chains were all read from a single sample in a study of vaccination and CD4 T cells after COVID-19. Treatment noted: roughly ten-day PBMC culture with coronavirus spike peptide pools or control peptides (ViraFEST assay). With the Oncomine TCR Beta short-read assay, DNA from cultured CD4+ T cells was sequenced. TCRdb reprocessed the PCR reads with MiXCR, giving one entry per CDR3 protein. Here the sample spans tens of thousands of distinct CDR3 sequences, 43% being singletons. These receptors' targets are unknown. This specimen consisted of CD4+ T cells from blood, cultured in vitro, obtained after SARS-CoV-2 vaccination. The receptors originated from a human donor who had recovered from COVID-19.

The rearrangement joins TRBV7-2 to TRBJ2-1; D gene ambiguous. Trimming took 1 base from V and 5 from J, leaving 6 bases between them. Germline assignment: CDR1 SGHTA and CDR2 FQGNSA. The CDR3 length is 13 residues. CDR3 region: CASSLGLNNEQFF. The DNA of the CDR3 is TGTGCCAGCAGCTTAGGACTGAACAATGAGCAGTTCTTC.

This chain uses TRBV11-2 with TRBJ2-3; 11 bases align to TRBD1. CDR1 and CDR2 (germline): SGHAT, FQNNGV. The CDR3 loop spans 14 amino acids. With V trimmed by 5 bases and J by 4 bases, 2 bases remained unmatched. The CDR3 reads CASSRDRGADTQYF. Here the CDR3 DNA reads TGTGCCAGCAGCCGGGACAGGGGGGCAGATACGCAGTATTTT.

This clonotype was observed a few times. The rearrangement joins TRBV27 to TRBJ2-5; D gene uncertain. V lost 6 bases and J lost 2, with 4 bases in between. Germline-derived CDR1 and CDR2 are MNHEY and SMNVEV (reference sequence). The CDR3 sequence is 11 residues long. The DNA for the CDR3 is TGTGCCAGCAGACAGCAAGAGACCCAGTACTTC. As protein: CASRQQETQYF.

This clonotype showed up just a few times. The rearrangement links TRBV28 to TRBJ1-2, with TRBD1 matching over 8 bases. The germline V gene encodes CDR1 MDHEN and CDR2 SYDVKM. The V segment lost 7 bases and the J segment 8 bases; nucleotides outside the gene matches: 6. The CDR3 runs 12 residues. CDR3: CASTNGDRGYTF. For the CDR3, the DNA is TGTGCCAGCACCAATGGGGACAGGGGCTACACCTTC.

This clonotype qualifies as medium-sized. CDR3 bases: TGTGCCAGCAGGAACACTGAAGCTTTCTTT. Its protein product is CASRNTEAFF. This sequence joins TRBV6-1 and TRBJ1-1; D gene unclear. Germline V CDR1 and CDR2: MNHNS, SASEGT. Deletions cut 6 bases from V and 1 base from J, with 0 bases between. The CDR3 has 10 amino acids.

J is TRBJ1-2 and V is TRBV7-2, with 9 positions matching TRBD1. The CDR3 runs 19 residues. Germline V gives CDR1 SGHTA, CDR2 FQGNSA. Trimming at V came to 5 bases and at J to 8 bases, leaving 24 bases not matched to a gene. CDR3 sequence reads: CASSLRTVNAGQGWSGYTF. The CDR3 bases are TGTGCCAGCAGCCTACGAACAGTTAATGCCGGACAGGGGTGGTCGGGCTACACCTTC.

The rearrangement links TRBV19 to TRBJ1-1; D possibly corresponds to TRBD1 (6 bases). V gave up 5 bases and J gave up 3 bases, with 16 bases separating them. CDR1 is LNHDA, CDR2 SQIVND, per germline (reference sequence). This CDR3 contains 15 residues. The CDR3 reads CASSAQGGFDTEAFF. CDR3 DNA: TGTGCCAGTAGTGCCCAAGGGGGATTCGACACTGAAGCTTTCTTT.

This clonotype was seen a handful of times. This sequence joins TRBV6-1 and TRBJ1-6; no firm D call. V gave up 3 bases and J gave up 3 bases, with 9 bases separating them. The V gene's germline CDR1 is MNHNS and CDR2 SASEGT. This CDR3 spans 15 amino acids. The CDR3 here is CASSDTAYYNSPLHF. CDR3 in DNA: TGTGCCAGCAGTGACACAGCTTACTATAATTCACCCCTCCACTTT.

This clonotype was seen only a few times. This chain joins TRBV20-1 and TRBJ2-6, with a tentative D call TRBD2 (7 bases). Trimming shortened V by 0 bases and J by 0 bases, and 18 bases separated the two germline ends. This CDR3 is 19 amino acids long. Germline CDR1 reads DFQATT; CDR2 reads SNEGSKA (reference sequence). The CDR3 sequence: CSARERGRVRLSGANVLTF. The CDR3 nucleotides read TGCAGTGCTAGAGAGAGGGGGAGGGTGCGTCTCTCTGGGGCCAACGTCCTGACTTTC.

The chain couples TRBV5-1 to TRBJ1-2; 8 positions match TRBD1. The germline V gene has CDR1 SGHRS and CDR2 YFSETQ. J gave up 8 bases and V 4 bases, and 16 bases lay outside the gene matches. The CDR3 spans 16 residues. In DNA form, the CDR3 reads TGCGCCAGCAGCAATCCGTCGACAGGGGAGATAGGGGGCTACACCTTC. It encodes CASSNPSTGEIGGYTF.